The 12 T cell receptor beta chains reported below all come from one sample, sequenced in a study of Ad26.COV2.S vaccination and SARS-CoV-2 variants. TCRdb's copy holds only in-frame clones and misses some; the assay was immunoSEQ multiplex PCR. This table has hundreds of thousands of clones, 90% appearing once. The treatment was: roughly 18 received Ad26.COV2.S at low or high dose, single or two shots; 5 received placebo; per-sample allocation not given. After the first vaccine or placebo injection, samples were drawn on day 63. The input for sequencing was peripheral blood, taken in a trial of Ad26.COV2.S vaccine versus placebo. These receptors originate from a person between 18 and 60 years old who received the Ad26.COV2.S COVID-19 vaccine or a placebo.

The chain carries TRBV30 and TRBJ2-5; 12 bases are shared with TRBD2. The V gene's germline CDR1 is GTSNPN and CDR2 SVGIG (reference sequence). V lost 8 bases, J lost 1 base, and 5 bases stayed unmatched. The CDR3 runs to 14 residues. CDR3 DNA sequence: TGTGCCGCACCGGGACTAGCGGGCCAAGAGACCCAGTACTTC. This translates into CAAPGLAGQETQYF.

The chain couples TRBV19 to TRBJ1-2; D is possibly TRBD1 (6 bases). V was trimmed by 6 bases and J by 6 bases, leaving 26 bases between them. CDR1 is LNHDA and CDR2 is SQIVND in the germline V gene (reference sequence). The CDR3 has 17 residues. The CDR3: CASSRVQGPSIFHGYTF. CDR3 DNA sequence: TGTGCCAGTAGCAGAGTACAGGGACCTTCTATATTTCATGGCTACACCTTC. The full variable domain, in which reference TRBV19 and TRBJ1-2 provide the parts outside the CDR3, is DGGITQSPKYLFRKEGQNVTLSCEQNLNHDAMYWYRQDPGQGLRLIYYSQIVNDFQKGDIAEGYSVSREKKESFPLTVTSAQKNPTAFYLCASSRVQGPSIFHGYTFGSGTRLTVV.

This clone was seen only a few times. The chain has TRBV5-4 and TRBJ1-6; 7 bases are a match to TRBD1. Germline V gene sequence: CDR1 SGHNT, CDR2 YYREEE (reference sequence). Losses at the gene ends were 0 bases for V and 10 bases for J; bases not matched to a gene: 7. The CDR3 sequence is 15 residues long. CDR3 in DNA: TGTGCCAGCAGCTTGGACAGGGGTTTAGAGTCACCCCTCCACTTT. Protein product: CASSLDRGLESPLHF.

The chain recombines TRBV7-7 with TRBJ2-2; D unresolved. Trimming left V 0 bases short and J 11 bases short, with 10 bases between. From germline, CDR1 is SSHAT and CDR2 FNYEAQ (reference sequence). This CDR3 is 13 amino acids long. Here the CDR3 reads CASSLAGQEELFF. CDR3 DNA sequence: TGTGCCAGCAGCTTAGCCGGCCAGGAAGAGCTGTTTTTT.

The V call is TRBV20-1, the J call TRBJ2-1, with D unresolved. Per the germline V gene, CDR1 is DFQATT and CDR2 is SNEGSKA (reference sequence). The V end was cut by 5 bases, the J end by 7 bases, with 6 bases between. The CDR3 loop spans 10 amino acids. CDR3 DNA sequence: TGCAGTGCTCCACTAAATGAGCAGTTCTTC. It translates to CSAPLNEQFF.

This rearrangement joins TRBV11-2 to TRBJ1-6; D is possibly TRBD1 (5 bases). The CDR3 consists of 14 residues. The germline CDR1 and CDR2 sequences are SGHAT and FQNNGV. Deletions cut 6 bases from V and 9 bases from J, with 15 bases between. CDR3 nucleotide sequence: TGTGCCAGCAGTTCCAGGGCCTGGTCTTCACCCCTCCACTTT. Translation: CASSSRAWSSPLHF.

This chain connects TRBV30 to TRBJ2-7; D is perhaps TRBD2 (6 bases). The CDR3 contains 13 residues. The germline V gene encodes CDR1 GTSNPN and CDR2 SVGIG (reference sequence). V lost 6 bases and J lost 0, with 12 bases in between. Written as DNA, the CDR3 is TGTGCCTGCCAAGCGGGTCTCTCCTACGAGCAGTACTTC. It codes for CACQAGLSYEQYF.

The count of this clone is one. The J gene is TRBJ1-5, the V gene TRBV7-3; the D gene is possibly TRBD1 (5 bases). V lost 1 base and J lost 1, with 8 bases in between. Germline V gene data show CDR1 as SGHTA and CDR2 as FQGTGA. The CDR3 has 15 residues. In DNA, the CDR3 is TGTGCCAGCAGCTTAAGACGGGGCAGCAATCAGCCCCAGCATTTT. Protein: CASSLRRGSNQPQHF. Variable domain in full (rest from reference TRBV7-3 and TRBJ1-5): GAGVSQTPSNKVTEKGKYVELRCDPISGHTALYWYRQSLGQGPEFLIYFQGTGAADDSGLPNDRFFAVRPEGSVSTLKIQRTERGDSAVYLCASSLRRGSNQPQHFGDGTRLSIL.

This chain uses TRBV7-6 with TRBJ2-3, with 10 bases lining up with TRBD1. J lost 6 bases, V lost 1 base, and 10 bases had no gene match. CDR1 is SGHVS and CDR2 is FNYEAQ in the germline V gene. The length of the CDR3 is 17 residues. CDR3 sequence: CASSLDGGTGAADTQYF. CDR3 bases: TGTGCCAGCAGCTTAGACGGGGGGACAGGGGCGGCGGATACGCAGTATTTT. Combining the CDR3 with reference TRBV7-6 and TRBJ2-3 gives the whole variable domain GAGVSQSPRYKVTKRGQDVALRCDPISGHVSLYWYRQALGQGPEFLTYFNYEAQQDKSGLPNDRFSAERPEGSISTLTIQRTEQRDSAMYRCASSLDGGTGAADTQYFGPGTRLTVL.

The CDR3, as DNA: TGTGCCAGCAGCGTAGGAGCGGGGGTCCTCACAGATACGCAGTATTTT. Protein product: CASSVGAGVLTDTQYF. The rearrangement uses TRBV9 and TRBJ2-3, with 8 bases aligning to TRBD2. Germline CDR1 SGDLS, CDR2 YYNGEE. Trimming cost V 0 bases and J 2 bases; bases outside gene matches: 5. There are 16 residues in the CDR3.

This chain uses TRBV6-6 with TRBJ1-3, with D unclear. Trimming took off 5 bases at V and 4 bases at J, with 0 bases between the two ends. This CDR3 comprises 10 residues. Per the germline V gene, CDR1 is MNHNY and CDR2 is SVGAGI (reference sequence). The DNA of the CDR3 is TGTGCCAGCAGTGGAAACACCATATATTTT. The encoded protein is CASSGNTIYF.

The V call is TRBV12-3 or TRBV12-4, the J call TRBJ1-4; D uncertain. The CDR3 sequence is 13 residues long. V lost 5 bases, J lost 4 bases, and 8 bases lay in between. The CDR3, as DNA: TGTGCCAGCAGTATTCAGGTTAATGAAAAACTGTTTTTT. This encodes CASSIQVNEKLFF.